The rows below give T cell receptor beta chains drawn from one sample of a study of early T cells in non-severe SARS-CoV-2 infection. TCRdb re-called the 5' RACE reads with MiXCR, one entry per CDR3 protein. Counted here are about 94,000 distinct CDR3 sequences, about 13% occurring once; the ten biggest clones make up approximately 2%. The sequenced sample was whole blood. The receptors here all came from an adult who was a healthcare worker with PCR-confirmed SARS-CoV-2 infection or an uninfected control (not recorded which). CDR3s include the opening cysteine and the closing phenylalanine or tryptophan. A D gene is named only where the DNA matches it firmly.

.	TRBV6-2/TRBV6-3	TRBJ1-2	16	CASSSPSRGLDYGYTF
.	TRBV5-5	TRBJ2-1	14	CASNQSRQGGEQFF
TRBD1	TRBV5-5	TRBJ1-1	13	CASSSLGQGLSFF
.	TRBV30	TRBJ2-1	12	CAWSGGNNEQFF
.	TRBV3-1	TRBJ2-7	15	CASSHRGPRSGEQYF
.	TRBV20-1	TRBJ2-5	11	CSASYRAAQYF
.	TRBV7-3	TRBJ1-6	13	CASSLDPREPLHF
TRBD1	TRBV2	TRBJ1-1	15	CASSEDQGAGTEAFF
.	TRBV28	TRBJ2-7	13	CASSRRPPYEQYF
.	TRBV29-1	TRBJ2-3	12	CSAPLGPDTQYF
.	TRBV21-1	TRBJ2-1	13	CASSNPFGGEQFF
TRBD1	TRBV11-2	TRBJ1-6	14	CASSPMAGGTPLHF
.	TRBV5-1	TRBJ2-5	10	CASGSETQYF
.	TRBV7-9	TRBJ2-7	16	CASSLAMGYRAYEQYF
TRBD2	TRBV20-1	TRBJ2-7	15	CSARDFSGGAYEQYF
TRBD1	TRBV7-2	TRBJ2-4	15	CASSLPSGQKNIQYF
.	TRBV12-3/TRBV12-4	TRBJ1-5	13	CASSSDPYQPQHF
.	TRBV7-9	TRBJ2-2	16	CASSLVTGLNTGELFF
.	TRBV6-5	TRBJ2-3	11	CASRSRDTQYF
.	TRBV7-2	TRBJ2-1	14	CASSSRGSHNEQFF
.	TRBV6-6	TRBJ1-2	16	CASSNPGPRAGGGYTF
TRBD2	TRBV12-3/TRBV12-4	TRBJ2-2	16	CASSYQRGEETGELFF
.	TRBV28	TRBJ1-2	15	CASGRPDIRTYGYTF
TRBD2	TRBV11-1	TRBJ2-1	16	CASSSRSWREYNEQFF
.	TRBV7-3	TRBJ1-1	13	CASSLNSNTEAFF
.	TRBV20-1	TRBJ1-2	14	CSASYREANYGYTF
TRBD1	TRBV2	TRBJ1-5	17	CASRAQGAVGGNQPQHF
.	TRBV28	TRBJ1-3	15	CASSFTTGSENTIYF
TRBD1	TRBV6-6	TRBJ2-7	14	CASTIDRDRDEQYF